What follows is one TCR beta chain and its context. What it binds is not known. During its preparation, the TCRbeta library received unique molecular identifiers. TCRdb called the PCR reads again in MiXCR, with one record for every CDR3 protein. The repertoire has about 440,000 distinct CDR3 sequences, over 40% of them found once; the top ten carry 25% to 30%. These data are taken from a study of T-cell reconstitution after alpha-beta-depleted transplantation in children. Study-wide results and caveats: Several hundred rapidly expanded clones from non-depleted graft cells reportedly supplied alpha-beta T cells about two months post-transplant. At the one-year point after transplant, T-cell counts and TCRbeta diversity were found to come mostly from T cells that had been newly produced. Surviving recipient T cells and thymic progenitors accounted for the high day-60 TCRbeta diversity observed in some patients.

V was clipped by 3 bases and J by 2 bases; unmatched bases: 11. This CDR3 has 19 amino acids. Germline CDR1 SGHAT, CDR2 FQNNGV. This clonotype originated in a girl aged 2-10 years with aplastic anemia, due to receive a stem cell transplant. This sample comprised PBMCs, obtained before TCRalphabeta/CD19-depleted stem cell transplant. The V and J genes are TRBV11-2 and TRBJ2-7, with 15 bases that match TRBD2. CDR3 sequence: CASSFGSGTSGRRTYEQYF. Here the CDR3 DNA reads TGTGCCAGCAGCTTTGGGAGCGGGACTAGCGGGAGGCGGACCTACGAGCAGTACTTC.